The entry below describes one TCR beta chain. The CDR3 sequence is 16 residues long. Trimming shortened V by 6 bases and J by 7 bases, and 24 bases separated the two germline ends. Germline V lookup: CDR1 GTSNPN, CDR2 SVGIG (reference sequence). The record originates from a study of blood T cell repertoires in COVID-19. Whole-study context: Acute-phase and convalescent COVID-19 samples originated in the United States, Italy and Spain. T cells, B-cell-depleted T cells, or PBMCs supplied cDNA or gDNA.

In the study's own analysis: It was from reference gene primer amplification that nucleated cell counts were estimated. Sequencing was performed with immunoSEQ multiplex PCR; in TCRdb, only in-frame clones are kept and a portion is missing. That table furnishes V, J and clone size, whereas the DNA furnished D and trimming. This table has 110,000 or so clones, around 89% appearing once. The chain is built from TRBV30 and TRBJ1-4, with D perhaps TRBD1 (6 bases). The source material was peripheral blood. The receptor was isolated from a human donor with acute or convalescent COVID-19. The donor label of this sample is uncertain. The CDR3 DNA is TGTGCCTGCCTAGCAGGGCAGGGGTTTAGTGGTGAAAAACTGTTTTTT. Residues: CACLAGQGFSGEKLFF.